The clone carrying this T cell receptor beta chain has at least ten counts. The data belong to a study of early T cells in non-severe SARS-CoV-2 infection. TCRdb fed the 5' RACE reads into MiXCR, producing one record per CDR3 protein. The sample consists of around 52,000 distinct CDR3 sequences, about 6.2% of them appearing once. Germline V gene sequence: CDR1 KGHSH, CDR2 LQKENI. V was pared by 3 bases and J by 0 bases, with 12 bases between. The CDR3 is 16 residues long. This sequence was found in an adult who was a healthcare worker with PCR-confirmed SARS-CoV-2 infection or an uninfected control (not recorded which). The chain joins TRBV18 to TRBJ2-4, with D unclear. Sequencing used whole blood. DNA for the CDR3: TGTGCCAGCTCACCCGCCGGTCGCCTAGCCAAAAACATTCAGTACTTC. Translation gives CASSPAGRLAKNIQYF.